The next 29 T cell receptor beta chains were all read from a single sample in a study of blood T cell repertoires in COVID-19. Measured with immunoSEQ multiplex PCR; TCRdb has only the in-frame clones, and not every one. This sample has some 460,000 clones; approximately 90% occur once, and the top ten carry 4% to 5.5%. Sequencing was done on a sample of peripheral blood. These receptors originate from a woman under 40 with acute or convalescent COVID-19.

This clone was detected once. The chain carries TRBV24-1 and TRBJ2-3; possibly TRBD2 for D (6 bases). The germline V and J ends were trimmed by 4 bases and 7 bases, with 17 bases remaining between them. The CDR3 spans 15 residues. Germline CDR1 and CDR2: KGHDR and SFDVKD. CDR3 in amino acids: CATSEGRGNRNTQYF. The CDR3 region has the DNA TGTGCCACCAGTGAGGGTCGGGGGAATCGGAATACGCAGTATTTT.

The chain combines TRBV2 with TRBJ1-4, with no clear D. The germline CDR1 and CDR2 sequences are SNHLY and FYNNEI. This CDR3 has 15 amino acids. The ends were cut back, 6 bases at V and 6 bases at J, with 17 bases in the middle. CDR3 bases: TGTGCCAGCAGCGTGCCGGATAGCTCTCATGAAAAACTGTTTTTT. Translated, it gives CASSVPDSSHEKLFF.

The V call is TRBV4-1, the J call TRBJ1-1, with TRBD1 matching over 9 bases. CDR3 size: 17 residues. V trimming: 4 bases; J trimming: 4 bases; junction bases outside the gene matches: 13. CDR1 MGHRA and CDR2 YSYEKL come from the germline V gene. The DNA for the CDR3 is TGCGCCAGCAGCCTCTCGACCGGGACAGGGTTTGGCACTGAAGCTTTCTTT. Its translation: CASSLSTGTGFGTEAFF.

This chain uses TRBV21-1 with TRBJ2-2; TRBD2 was called by the table and not checked on the DNA. TRBV21-1 corresponds to a pseudogene. The CDR3 is 16 residues long. The CDR3 bases are TGTGCCAGCAGCAAAAGGCGGGGTTCTAACACCGGGGAGCTGTTTTTT. Protein product: CASSKRRGSNTGELFF.

The chain employs TRBV27 and TRBJ2-2; 8 nucleotides agree with TRBD1. The CDR3 sequence is 16 residues long. In germline, CDR1 is MNHEY, CDR2 SMNVEV (reference sequence). With V trimmed by 4 bases and J by 4 bases, 8 bases remained unmatched. This CDR3 reads CASSSTGTGLTGELFF. In DNA form, the CDR3 reads TGTGCCAGCAGTTCCACCGGGACAGGCCTCACCGGGGAGCTGTTTTTT.

The V call is TRBV19, the J call TRBJ2-7; 7 nucleotides align to TRBD1. The germline V gene encodes CDR1 LNHDA and CDR2 SQIVND (reference sequence). Unmatched junction bases numbered 6, after V lost 5 bases and J lost 2 bases. CDR3 length: 14 amino acids. The CDR3 sequence: CASSQRTGPYEQYF. In DNA form, the CDR3 reads TGTGCCAGTAGTCAAAGGACAGGCCCCTACGAGCAGTACTTC.

V usage is TRBV10-2 and J usage is TRBJ1-2, with 9 bases fitting TRBD1. Germline CDR1 and CDR2: WSHSY and SAAADI. V gave up 4 bases and J gave up 7 bases; unmatched junction bases: 4. The CDR3 runs to 13 residues. CDR3 nucleotides: TGCGCCAGCAGTGGGGACAGGGTCGGTGGCTACACCTTC. Translated: CASSGDRVGGYTF.

This chain connects TRBV5-6 to TRBJ2-7; 7 bases are shared with TRBD2. The J segment lost 6 bases and the V segment lost 3 bases, leaving 3 bases of the junction unmatched. CDR1 is SGHDT, CDR2 YYEEEE, per germline. This CDR3 has 12 residues. CDR3 nucleotide sequence: TGTGCCAGCAGCTCGACTAGCCCCGAGCAGTACTTC. Protein product: CASSSTSPEQYF.

The chain combines TRBV7-8 with TRBJ1-6; D remains unclear. The CDR3 spans 13 residues. Trimming stripped 1 base from V and 8 bases from J, with 6 bases between. CDR1 SGHVS and CDR2 FQNEAQ come from the germline V gene. CDR3 amino acids: CASSLVPDSPLHF. In DNA, the CDR3 is TGTGCCAGCAGCTTAGTGCCGGATTCACCCCTCCACTTT.

The CDR3: CASGRGANYGYTF. The CDR3 DNA sequence: TGTGCCAGCGGCCGGGGGGCTAACTATGGCTACACCTTC. V gene TRBV2 combines with J gene TRBJ1-2; TRBD1 might be the D (5 bases). This CDR3 spans 13 amino acids. V was trimmed by 8 bases and J by 0 bases, leaving 10 bases between them. Germline CDR1 and CDR2: SNHLY and FYNNEI.

This clone was recorded once. V gene TRBV19 combines with J gene TRBJ1-5; the match to TRBD1 covers 8 bases. V lost 3 bases and J lost 12; bases outside the gene matches: 10. This CDR3 has 14 residues. Germline V gene data show CDR1 as LNHDA and CDR2 as SQIVND (reference sequence). The CDR3 is CASSMLGDRGVQHF. The CDR3 region has the DNA TGTGCCAGTAGTATGCTCGGCGACAGGGGAGTCCAGCATTTT. Together with reference TRBV19 and TRBJ1-5, the CDR3 gives the full variable domain: DGGITQSPKYLFRKEGQNVTLSCEQNLNHDAMYWYRQDPGQGLRLIYYSQIVNDFQKGDIAEGYSVSREKKESFPLTVTSAQKNPTAFYLCASSMLGDRGVQHFGDGTRLSIL.

This clone was observed a handful of times. The chain is built from TRBV6-6 and TRBJ1-5; 8 positions agree with TRBD1. The ends lost 1 base at V and 5 bases at J; junction bases unmatched: 4. Germline assignment: CDR1 MNHNY and CDR2 SVGAGI (reference sequence). The CDR3 covers 15 residues. The CDR3 protein is CASSYFGQGDQPQHF. DNA of the CDR3: TGTGCCAGCAGTTACTTTGGACAGGGAGATCAGCCCCAGCATTTT.

The chain has TRBV5-1 and TRBJ2-7; 7 bases agree with TRBD2. Germline CDR1 SGHRS, CDR2 YFSETQ. Germline trimming cut 7 bases from V and 2 bases from J; bases unmatched to any gene: 6. This CDR3 is built from 13 residues. The CDR3 spells CASSVGGAYEQYF. The CDR3 region has the DNA TGCGCCAGCTCGGTTGGGGGGGCCTACGAGCAGTACTTC.

The rearrangement joins TRBV13 to TRBJ1-1; D ambiguous. The CDR3 loop spans 14 amino acids. CDR1 is PRHDT, CDR2 FYEKMQ, per germline (reference sequence). Between the trimmed V and J ends, which lost 0 bases and 1 base, there was a span of 6 bases. The chain's CDR3 is CASSLGGKNTEAFF. CDR3 sequence (DNA): TGTGCCAGCAGCTTAGGCGGGAAGAACACTGAAGCTTTCTTT.

About this clone: The sample has other DNA sequences that encode this CDR3 too. The chain recombines TRBV28 with TRBJ2-2; D gene uncertain. Germline V CDR1 and CDR2: MDHEN, SYDVKM. CDR3 length: 16 amino acids. V lost 2 bases, J lost 0 bases, and 10 bases lay in between. CDR3 DNA sequence: TGTGCCAGCAGTTTACTGACAACTGCGAACACCGGGGAGCTGTTTTTT. It yields the protein CASSLLTTANTGELFF.

This clone was seen only a few times. The chain carries TRBV5-4 and TRBJ2-5; D not certain. The germline V gene has CDR1 SGHNT and CDR2 YYREEE (reference sequence). Trimming took off 4 bases at V and 1 base at J, with 17 bases between the two ends. The CDR3 loop spans 16 amino acids. CDR3 in amino acids: CASSDFITEIQETQYF. The CDR3 bases are TGTGCCAGCAGCGATTTTATCACAGAGATCCAAGAGACCCAGTACTTC.

The V and J genes are TRBV6-5 and TRBJ2-7, with TRBD1 matching 9 bases. Germline assignment: CDR1 MNHEY and CDR2 SVGAGI. Losses at the gene ends were 0 bases for V and 1 base for J; bases not matched to a gene: 1. This CDR3 spans 15 amino acids. The CDR3 bases are TGTGCCAGCAGTTACTCCGGGACAGGGTCCTACGAGCAGTACTTC. It yields the protein CASSYSGTGSYEQYF.

The chain couples TRBV28 to TRBJ1-1; a weak D match, TRBD1 (5 bases). Germline V gene sequence: CDR1 MDHEN, CDR2 SYDVKM. Trimming left V 1 base short and J 1 base short, with 13 bases between. The CDR3 extends over 16 amino acids. The CDR3 coding sequence is TGTGCCAGCAGTTTATTCCAGGGTGTTAGGAACACTGAAGCTTTCTTT. Its translation is CASSLFQGVRNTEAFF.

J is TRBJ1-5 and V is TRBV10-3, with no clear D. Germline V gene data show CDR1 as ENHRY and CDR2 as SYGVKD. The CDR3 contains 13 residues. Trimming left V 2 bases short and J 3 bases short, with 5 bases between. CDR3 in amino acids: CAISEAVNQPQHF. CDR3 sequence (DNA): TGTGCCATCAGTGAGGCAGTCAATCAGCCCCAGCATTTT.

The V call is TRBV5-1, the J call TRBJ2-3; 10 positions agree with TRBD2. V shed 2 bases and J 0 bases; nucleotides not matched to a gene: 0. Germline V gene lookup returns CDR1 SGHRS and CDR2 YFSETQ. This CDR3 comprises 15 residues. CDR3 in amino acids: CASSLAGGSTDTQYF. The CDR3 region has the DNA TGCGCCAGCAGCTTAGCGGGGGGGAGCACAGATACGCAGTATTTT.

The chain recombines TRBV5-1 with TRBJ2-3; 8 bases agree with TRBD1. J gave up 0 bases and V 5 bases, and 5 bases lay outside the gene matches. The CDR3 extends over 15 amino acids. Looked up from germline, CDR1 is SGHRS and CDR2 is YFSETQ. The CDR3 coding sequence is TGCGCCAGCAGAACGGACAGGGTTAGCACAGATACGCAGTATTTT. This encodes CASRTDRVSTDTQYF.

This clone occurred once. The chain is built from TRBV3-1 (or the pseudogene TRBV3-2) and TRBJ1-2; weak D call: TRBD1 (5 bases). The CDR3 is 15 residues long. Germline V gene sequence: CDR1 LGHDT, CDR2 YNNKEL (reference sequence). Trimming cost V 2 bases and J 7 bases, with 17 bases left between them. The CDR3 nucleotides read TGTGCCAGCAGCCAACCGGGGGTTAGCCTTGGTGGCTACACCTTC. Its protein product is CASSQPGVSLGGYTF.

V usage is TRBV19 and J usage is TRBJ1-5; 10 bases line up with TRBD1. Losses at the gene ends were 3 bases for V and 6 bases for J; bases not matched to a gene: 5. Per germline, CDR1 LNHDA and CDR2 SQIVND (reference sequence). The CDR3 runs to 15 residues. CDR3 in amino acids: CASSITDRGIQPQHF. DNA for the CDR3: TGTGCCAGTAGTATCACGGACAGGGGGATTCAGCCCCAGCATTTT.

CDR3 amino acids: CASSQPRVGGLSYEQYF. In DNA, the CDR3 is TGTGCCAGCAGCCAACCTAGGGTGGGGGGTCTCTCCTACGAGCAGTACTTC. The rearrangement uses TRBV9 and TRBJ2-7, with D possibly matching TRBD2 (6 bases). The ends were cut back, 4 bases at V and 0 bases at J, with 20 bases in the middle. CDR3 length equals 17 residues. The germline V gene has CDR1 SGDLS and CDR2 YYNGEE.

The V call is TRBV10-3, the J call TRBJ2-7; 10 nucleotides agree with TRBD1. The CDR3 totals 14 residues. J was trimmed by 6 bases and V by 10 bases; bases with no gene match: 12. Germline-derived CDR1 and CDR2 are ENHRY and SYGVKD. This CDR3 is CATRPGQGKLEQYF. The CDR3 DNA reads as TGTGCCACCAGACCGGGACAGGGGAAACTCGAGCAGTACTTC.

This clone is a singleton in its sample. The rearrangement uses TRBV9 and TRBJ2-3; D unclear. V was pared by 4 bases and J by 3 bases, with 6 bases between. The CDR3 spans 12 residues. From germline, CDR1 is SGDLS and CDR2 YYNGEE. The CDR3 region is CASSPTTDTQYF. The CDR3 nucleotides are TGTGCCAGCAGCCCAACTACAGATACGCAGTATTTT.

The CDR3 spells CAWTVSMNTEAFF. The CDR3 DNA follows: TGTGCCTGGACAGTCTCCATGAACACTGAAGCTTTCTTT. The rearrangement links TRBV30 to TRBJ1-1, with no clear D. CDR1 is GTSNPN and CDR2 is SVGIG in the germline V gene (reference sequence). The CDR3 contains 13 residues. The V and J ends lost 4 bases and 0 bases respectively, with 9 bases between them.

The rearrangement uses TRBV11-3 and TRBJ2-1, with D unresolved. Per the germline V gene, CDR1 is SGHNT and CDR2 is YENEEA. The CDR3 totals 16 residues. Deletions cut 5 bases from V and 4 bases from J, with 18 bases between. CDR3 sequence reads: CASSLYSGAPYNEQFF. CDR3 DNA: TGTGCCAGCAGCCTATATTCTGGAGCCCCATACAATGAGCAGTTCTTC.

The V gene is TRBV9, the J gene TRBJ2-7; TRBD2 agrees at 8 bases. This CDR3 is 15 amino acids long. The V gene end was trimmed by 0 bases and the J gene end by 4 bases; junction bases not matched to a gene: 6. The germline CDR1 and CDR2 sequences are SGDLS and YYNGEE. CDR3 protein: CASSVGQRGGYEQYF. In DNA form, the CDR3 reads TGTGCCAGCAGCGTAGGCCAACGGGGGGGTTACGAGCAGTACTTC.